This T cell receptor beta chain was sequenced in a study of OX40 agonist ivuxolimab in advanced cancers. Turning to the study itself: Treatment received earlier with anti-PD-1, anti-PD-L1 or anti-CTLA-4 agents was allowed, and over 35% had some. Partial responses were achieved by three patients, one with hepatocellular carcinoma and two with cutaneous melanoma.

CDR1 SGHDT and CDR2 YYEEEE come from the germline V gene. The CDR3 loop spans 11 amino acids. V lost 0 bases and J 5 bases, leaving 2 bases between the germline ends. Sequenced by immunoSEQ multiplex PCR; TCRdb stores in-frame clones only, minus some. The sample lists about 140,000 clones, approximately 94% seen once, with approximately 0.99% in the top ten. The study's findings and limits: The average count of expanded clones was higher among CD8+ T cells than among CD4+.

A note on this clone: Its antigen is still unknown.

The clonotype comes from an adult with an advanced solid tumor such as melanoma, head and neck, liver or kidney cancer. Sequences were derived from CD4+ or CD8+ T cells sorted from blood, sampled in a trial of the OX40 agonist ivuxolimab. The genes are TRBV5-6 and TRBJ2-5; D is undetermined. CDR3 DNA: TGTGCCAGCAGCTTGGTCGAGACCCAGTACTTC. Its translation is CASSLVETQYF.